The source of this TCR beta chain is a study of shared clonotypes between healthy human individuals. The naive CD8 fraction comprised CD45RO-negative cells positively selected for CCR7 and excluded terminally differentiated effector memory CD45RA+ cells. V was clipped by 5 bases and J by 4 bases; unmatched bases: 8. This CDR3 region has 15 residues. CDR1 is LNHDA, CDR2 SQIVND, per germline (reference sequence). It was across several immunoSEQ plates that each subset's genomic DNA was evenly split. The data were produced by immunoSEQ multiplex PCR, yet TCRdb's version contains in-frame clones alone and is incomplete. The data show roughly 2,000,000 clones, over 85% seen once.

The sequence came from a man between 18 and 29 years old in good health. Sequencing was carried out using naive CD8+ T cells sorted from blood. The chain carries TRBV19 and TRBJ2-1, with 7 positions matching TRBD2. The CDR3, as DNA: TGTGCCAGTAGTTGGGGCCTAGCGGATTACAATGAGCAGTTCTTC. As protein: CASSWGLADYNEQFF.